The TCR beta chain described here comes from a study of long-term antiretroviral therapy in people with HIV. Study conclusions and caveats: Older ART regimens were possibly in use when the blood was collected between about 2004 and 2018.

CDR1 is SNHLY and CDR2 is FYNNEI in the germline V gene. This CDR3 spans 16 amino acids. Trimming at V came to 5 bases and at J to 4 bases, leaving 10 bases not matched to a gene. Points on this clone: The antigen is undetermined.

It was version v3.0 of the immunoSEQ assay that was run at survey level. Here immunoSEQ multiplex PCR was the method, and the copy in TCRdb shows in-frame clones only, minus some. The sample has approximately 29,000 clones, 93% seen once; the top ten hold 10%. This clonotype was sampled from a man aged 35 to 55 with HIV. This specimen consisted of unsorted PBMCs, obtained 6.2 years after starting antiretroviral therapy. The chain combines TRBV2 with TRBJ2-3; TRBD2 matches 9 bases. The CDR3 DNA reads TGTGCCAGCAGTCCCTCGGGACTAGCAGGGGCAGATACGCAGTATTTT. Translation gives CASSPSGLAGADTQYF.